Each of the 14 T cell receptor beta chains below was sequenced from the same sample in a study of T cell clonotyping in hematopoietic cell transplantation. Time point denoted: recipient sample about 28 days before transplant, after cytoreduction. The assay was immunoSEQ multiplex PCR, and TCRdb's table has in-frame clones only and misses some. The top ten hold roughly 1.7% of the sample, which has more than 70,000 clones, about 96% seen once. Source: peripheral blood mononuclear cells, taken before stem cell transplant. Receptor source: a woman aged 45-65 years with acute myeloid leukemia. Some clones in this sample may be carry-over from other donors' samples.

CDR3: CASNPQKGAYGYTF. CDR3 nucleotide sequence: TGTGCCAGCAACCCTCAAAAGGGGGCGTACGGCTACACCTTC. The chain joins TRBV5-6 to TRBJ1-2, with 7 positions matching TRBD1. The CDR3 runs to 14 residues. Germline values: CDR1 SGHDT, CDR2 YYEEEE. V shed 6 bases and J 8 bases; nucleotides not matched to a gene: 13.

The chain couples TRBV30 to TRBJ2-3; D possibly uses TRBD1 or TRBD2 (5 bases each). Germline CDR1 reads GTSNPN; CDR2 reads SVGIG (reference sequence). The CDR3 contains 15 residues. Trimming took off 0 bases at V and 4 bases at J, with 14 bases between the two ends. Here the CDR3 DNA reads TGTGCCTGGAGTGTACTGGGGGTGATGGCAGATACGCAGTATTTT. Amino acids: CAWSVLGVMADTQYF.

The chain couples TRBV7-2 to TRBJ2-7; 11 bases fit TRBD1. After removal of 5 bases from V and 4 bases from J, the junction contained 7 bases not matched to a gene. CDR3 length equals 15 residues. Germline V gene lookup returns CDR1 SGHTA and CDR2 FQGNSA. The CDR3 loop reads CASSDRTGGTYEQYF. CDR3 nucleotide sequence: TGTGCCAGCAGCGACCGGACAGGGGGCACGTACGAGCAGTACTTC.

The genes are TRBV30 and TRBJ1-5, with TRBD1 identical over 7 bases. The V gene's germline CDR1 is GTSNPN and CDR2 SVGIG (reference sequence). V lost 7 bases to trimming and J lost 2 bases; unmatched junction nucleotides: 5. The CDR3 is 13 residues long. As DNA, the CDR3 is TGTGCCTCCGACAGGGAGGGCAATCAGCCCCAGCATTTT. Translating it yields CASDREGNQPQHF.

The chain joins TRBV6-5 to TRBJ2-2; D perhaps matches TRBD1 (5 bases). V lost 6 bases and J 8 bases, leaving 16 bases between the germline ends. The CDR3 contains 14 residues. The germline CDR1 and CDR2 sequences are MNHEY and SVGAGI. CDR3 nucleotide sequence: TGTGCCAGCAGCCGATCGCCTAGGGGAGGGGAGCTGTTTTTT. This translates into CASSRSPRGGELFF.

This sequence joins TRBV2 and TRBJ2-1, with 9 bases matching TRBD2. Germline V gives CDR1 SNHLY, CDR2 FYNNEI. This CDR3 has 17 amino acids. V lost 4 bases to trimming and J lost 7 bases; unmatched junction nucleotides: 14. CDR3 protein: CASSAVKLAGNRNEQFF. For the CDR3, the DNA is TGTGCCAGCAGTGCAGTGAAGCTAGCGGGGAATAGGAATGAGCAGTTCTTC.

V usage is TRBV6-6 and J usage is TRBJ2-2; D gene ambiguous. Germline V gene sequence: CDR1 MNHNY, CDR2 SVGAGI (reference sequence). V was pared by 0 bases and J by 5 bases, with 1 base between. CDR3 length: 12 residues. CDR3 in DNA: TGTGCCAGCAGTTACTCGACCGGGGAGCTGTTTTTT. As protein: CASSYSTGELFF.

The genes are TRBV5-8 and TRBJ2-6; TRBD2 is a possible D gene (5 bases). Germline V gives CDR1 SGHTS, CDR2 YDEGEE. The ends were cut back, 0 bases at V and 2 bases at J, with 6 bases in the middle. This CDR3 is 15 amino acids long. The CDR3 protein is CASSLAGTGANVLTF. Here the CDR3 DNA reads TGTGCCAGCAGCTTGGCCGGGACTGGGGCCAACGTCCTGACTTTC.

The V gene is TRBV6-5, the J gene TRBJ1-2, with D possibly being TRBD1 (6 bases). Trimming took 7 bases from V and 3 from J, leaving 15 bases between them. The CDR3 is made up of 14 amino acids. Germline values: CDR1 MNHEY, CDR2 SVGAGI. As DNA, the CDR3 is TGTGCCAGCACCACCGGGGGGCTGGACTATGGCTACACCTTC. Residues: CASTTGGLDYGYTF.

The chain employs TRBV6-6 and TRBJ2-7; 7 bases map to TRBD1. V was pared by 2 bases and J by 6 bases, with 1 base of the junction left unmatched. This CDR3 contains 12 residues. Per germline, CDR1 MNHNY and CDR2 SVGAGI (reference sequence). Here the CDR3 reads CASSYDRVEQYF. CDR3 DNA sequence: TGTGCCAGCAGTTACGACAGGGTCGAGCAGTACTTC.

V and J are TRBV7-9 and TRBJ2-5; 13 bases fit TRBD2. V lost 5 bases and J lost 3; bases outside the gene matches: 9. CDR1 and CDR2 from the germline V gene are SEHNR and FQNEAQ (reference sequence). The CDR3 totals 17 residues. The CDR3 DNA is TGTGCCAGCAGCCCCGACAGGGGACTAGCGGGAAAAGAGACCCAGTACTTC. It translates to CASSPDRGLAGKETQYF.

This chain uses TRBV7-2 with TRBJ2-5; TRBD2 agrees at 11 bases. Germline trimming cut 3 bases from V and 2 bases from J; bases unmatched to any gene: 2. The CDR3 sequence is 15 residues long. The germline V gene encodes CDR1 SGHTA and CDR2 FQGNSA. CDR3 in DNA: TGTGCCAGCAGCTTGACTAGCGGGAATCAAGAGACCCAGTACTTC. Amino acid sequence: CASSLTSGNQETQYF.

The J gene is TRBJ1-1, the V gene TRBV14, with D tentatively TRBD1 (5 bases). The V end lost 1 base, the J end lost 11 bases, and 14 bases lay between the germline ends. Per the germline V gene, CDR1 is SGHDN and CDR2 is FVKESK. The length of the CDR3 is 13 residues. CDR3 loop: CASSQVQAGDAFF. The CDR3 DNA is TGTGCCAGCAGCCAAGTACAGGCCGGGGATGCTTTCTTT.

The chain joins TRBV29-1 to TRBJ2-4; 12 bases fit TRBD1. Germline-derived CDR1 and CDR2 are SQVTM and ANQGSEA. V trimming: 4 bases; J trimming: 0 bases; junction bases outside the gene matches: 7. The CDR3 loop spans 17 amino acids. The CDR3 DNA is TGCAGCGTTGGGGGACAGGGGGCTTTTAAAGCCAAAAACATTCAGTACTTC. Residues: CSVGGQGAFKAKNIQYF.